This passage covers 27 T cell receptor beta chains from one sample sequenced in a study of T cell repertoires in cytomegalovirus infection. Using its own MiXCR run on the reads, TCRdb lists one record per CDR3 protein. The sample includes just over 450,000 distinct CDR3 sequences, about 42% seen only once; the top ten take roughly two fifths. Antigens for these TCRs are unknown. The source material was cultured PBMCs, sampled from culture after CMV antigen stimulation. All receptors derive from a human donor in good health (CMV status not recorded). Some clones in this sample may be carry-over from other donors' samples.

This clonotype was seen ten or more times. This chain joins TRBV7-2 and TRBJ2-1, with TRBD2 identical over 10 bases. V lost 2 bases and J lost 5; bases outside the gene matches: 3. This CDR3 is 15 amino acids long. Germline lookup yields CDR1 SGHTA and CDR2 FQGNSA. CDR3 residues: CASSLSGGAHNEQFF. Written as DNA, the CDR3 is TGTGCCAGCAGCTTAAGCGGGGGGGCCCACAATGAGCAGTTCTTC.

The V and J genes are TRBV7-2 and TRBJ2-7, with D uncertain. V was shortened by 3 bases and J by 6 bases, with 18 bases between the two germline ends. The CDR3 has 15 residues. CDR1 and CDR2 (germline): SGHTA, FQGNSA. CDR3: CASSFFPRTTSEQYF. For the CDR3, the DNA is TGTGCCAGCAGCTTTTTTCCCCGAACCACCTCCGAGCAGTACTTC.

V gene TRBV28 combines with J gene TRBJ2-7; possibly TRBD2 for D (6 bases). Germline values: CDR1 MDHEN, CDR2 SYDVKM. Trimming took off 6 bases at V and 3 bases at J, with 12 bases between the two ends. This CDR3 has 13 residues. CDR3 in amino acids: CASSGEEHYEQYF. CDR3 nucleotide sequence: TGTGCCAGCAGCGGGGAGGAGCACTACGAGCAGTACTTC.

The chain is built from TRBV6-1 and TRBJ2-7; D is unclear. This CDR3 region has 14 residues. Between the trimmed V and J ends, which lost 1 base and 3 bases, there was a span of 10 bases. CDR1 and CDR2 from the germline V gene are MNHNS and SASEGT. CDR3 nucleotide sequence: TGTGCCAGCAGTGAAGGACCCACTGGCTACGAGCAGTACTTC. It translates to CASSEGPTGYEQYF.

V is TRBV7-8 and J is TRBJ1-2; D perhaps matches TRBD1 (6 bases). CDR3 size: 14 residues. Germline values: CDR1 SGHVS, CDR2 FQNEAQ. V lost 1 base and J 4 bases, leaving 10 bases between the germline ends. The CDR3 loop reads CASSLGGGAYGYTF. DNA of the CDR3: TGTGCCAGCAGCTTAGGCGGGGGGGCCTATGGCTACACCTTC.

The chain is built from TRBV11-2 and TRBJ2-1; D not certain. Trimming left V 1 base short and J 3 bases short, with 13 bases between. This CDR3 has 16 residues. Germline CDR1 and CDR2: SGHAT and FQNNGV. CDR3 nucleotide sequence: TGTGCCAGCAGCTTAGGAGTGTACTCCATCTACAATGAGCAGTTCTTC. It is translated as CASSLGVYSIYNEQFF. Variable domain in full (rest from reference TRBV11-2 and TRBJ2-1): EAGVAQSPRYKIIEKRQSVAFWCNPISGHATLYWYQQILGQGPKLLIQFQNNGVVDDSQLPKDRFSAERLKGVDSTLKIQPAKLEDSAVYLCASSLGVYSIYNEQFFGPGTRLTVL.

The CDR3, as DNA: TGTGCCAGCAGTTTCGGGCAGGGGGCATTCTATGGCTACACCTTC. Its translation: CASSFGQGAFYGYTF. The chain recombines TRBV12-3 or TRBV12-4 with TRBJ1-2, with TRBD1 identical over 8 bases. V lost 3 bases and J lost 4; bases outside the gene matches: 7. This CDR3 has 15 residues.

V is TRBV7-2 and J is TRBJ2-7; D is perhaps TRBD1 (6 bases). This CDR3 spans 14 amino acids. The V gene's germline CDR1 is SGHTA and CDR2 FQGNSA. V shed 5 bases and J shed 3 bases, with 14 bases lying between them. The CDR3 protein is CASSQKGTHYEQYF. DNA of the CDR3: TGTGCCAGCAGCCAGAAAGGGACACACTACGAGCAGTACTTC.

About this clonotype: At one of its ends the junction is not consistent with the germline gene, which may arise from a read error. The chain carries TRBV5-3 and TRBJ2-1; TRBD2 matches 12 bases. TRBV5-3 is an ORF, and what it does is uncertain. The CDR3 consists of 15 residues. The CDR3 DNA reads as TGTGCCAGCAGCTTCGGACTAGCGGGGAAGAATGAGCAGTTCTTC. As protein: CASSFGLAGKNEQFF.

The rearrangement links TRBV18 to TRBJ1-1, with a possible D match to TRBD1 (5 bases). The CDR3 runs to 14 residues. V dropped 1 base and J dropped 1 base, with 7 bases sitting between them. Germline V gene data show CDR1 as KGHSH and CDR2 as LQKENI. This CDR3 reads CASSPLRANTEAFF. The CDR3 DNA is TGTGCCAGCTCACCACTCAGGGCGAACACTGAAGCTTTCTTT.

This clonotype came up once. The V call is TRBV10-3, the J call TRBJ1-2; possible D gene TRBD1, 5 bases. V was pared by 3 bases and J by 5 bases, with 10 bases between. Germline values: CDR1 ENHRY, CDR2 SYGVKD. The CDR3 consists of 13 residues. The CDR3 sequence is CAISDLGPYGYTF. In DNA form, the CDR3 reads TGTGCCATCAGTGACCTGGGACCTTATGGCTACACCTTC.

This clonotype was seen only a few times. This chain uses TRBV7-2 with TRBJ2-3; no reliable D call. Germline CDR1 reads SGHTA; CDR2 reads FQGNSA. V lost 6 bases, J lost 0 bases, and 4 bases lay in between. The CDR3 loop spans 12 amino acids. The CDR3 loop is CASRPSTDTQYF. The DNA for the CDR3 is TGTGCCAGCAGGCCTAGCACAGATACGCAGTATTTT.

The CDR3 is CASSLGAGGPRGTQYF. The DNA for the CDR3 is TGTGCCAGCAGCTTAGGAGCGGGGGGGCCTCGGGGTACGCAGTATTTT. The V call is TRBV7-2, the J call TRBJ2-3, with 10 bases fitting TRBD2. There are 16 residues in the CDR3. V lost 1 base, J lost 8 bases, and 9 bases stayed unmatched. CDR1 and CDR2 (germline): SGHTA, FQGNSA.

This chain connects TRBV20-1 to TRBJ1-1; 11 bases are shared with TRBD1. With 2 bases clipped from V and 8 bases from J, the junction kept 1 base outside the gene matches. CDR1 is DFQATT and CDR2 is SNEGSKA in the germline V gene (reference sequence). CDR3 length: 12 amino acids. The CDR3 sequence: CSARRTGGEAFF. CDR3 DNA: TGCAGTGCTAGACGGACAGGGGGCGAAGCTTTCTTT.

Only a few counts were recorded for this clonotype. This sequence joins TRBV7-9 and TRBJ1-2, with 8 nucleotides matching TRBD1. Germline V gene lookup returns CDR1 SEHNR and CDR2 FQNEAQ (reference sequence). CDR3 length: 17 residues. Losses at the gene ends were 3 bases for V and 1 base for J; bases not matched to a gene: 10. The CDR3 nucleotides read TGTGCCAGCAGCTTCCAGACCGGACAGGGCGATAACTATGGCTACACCTTC. Translated, it gives CASSFQTGQGDNYGYTF.

The chain is built from TRBV7-9 and TRBJ2-7, with D uncertain. The CDR3 extends over 15 amino acids. Germline V gene lookup returns CDR1 SEHNR and CDR2 FQNEAQ (reference sequence). V lost 4 bases and J 2 bases, leaving 15 bases between the germline ends. CDR3 sequence (DNA): TGTGCCAGCAGCTCCTCCGTTAGTTCCACCTACGAGCAGTACTTC. Translation gives CASSSSVSSTYEQYF.

In this sample, this clonotype turned up a few times. The chain combines TRBV7-6 with TRBJ2-2; D might be TRBD1 or TRBD2, each matching 5 bases. Germline lookup yields CDR1 SGHVS and CDR2 FNYEAQ. The CDR3 spans 17 residues. Between the trimmed V and J ends, which lost 1 base and 2 bases, there was a span of 14 bases. DNA of the CDR3: TGTGCCAGCAGCTTAGTGTCGGGGCAGGGAAACACCGGGGAGCTGTTTTTT. Translating it yields CASSLVSGQGNTGELFF. The whole variable domain, filled in from reference TRBV7-6 and TRBJ2-2, reads GAGVSQSPRYKVTKRGQDVALRCDPISGHVSLYWYRQALGQGPEFLTYFNYEAQQDKSGLPNDRFSAERPEGSISTLTIQRTEQRDSAMYRCASSLVSGQGNTGELFFGEGSRLTVL.

In its sample, this clonotype was seen once. The chain links TRBV12-3 or TRBV12-4 to TRBJ1-6; 9 bases agree with TRBD1. The CDR3 spans 15 residues. After removal of 7 bases from V and 8 bases from J, the junction contained 9 bases not matched to a gene. The CDR3 bases are TGTGCCAGCAAGGGACAGGGAAGCGGTTATTCACCCCTCCACTTT. Translating gives CASKGQGSGYSPLHF.

This clonotype has a single count. The DNA for the CDR3 is TGCAGCGCAAGACAACCGGGACCAGGGAGTGATGAGCAGTTCTTC. Protein product: CSARQPGPGSDEQFF. The chain carries TRBV29-1 and TRBJ2-1, with D perhaps TRBD1 or TRBD2 (5 bases each). Trimming cost V 7 bases and J 8 bases, with 24 bases left between them. The CDR3 runs 15 residues. CDR1 SQVTM and CDR2 ANQGSEA come from the germline V gene.

The gene calls are TRBV6-1 and TRBJ1-1; TRBD1 aligns across 12 bases. The germline gives CDR1 MNHNS, CDR2 SASEGT. V was pared by 6 bases and J by 10 bases, with 12 bases of the junction left unmatched. The CDR3 has 15 amino acids. CDR3 DNA: TGTGCCAGCAGCCGCCCGGGACAGGGGGCGGATGGAGCTTTCTTT. Protein: CASSRPGQGADGAFF.

V is TRBV10-3 and J is TRBJ1-2; TRBD1 is a possible D gene (5 bases). The CDR3 has 12 residues. Germline CDR1 and CDR2: ENHRY and SYGVKD. Deletions cut 5 bases from V and 10 bases from J, with 14 bases between. The CDR3 reads CAISQTHRSYTF. The DNA for the CDR3 is TGTGCCATCAGTCAAACCCACAGGTCCTACACCTTC.

This clonotype has a handful of counts. The chain uses TRBV19 and TRBJ2-7; 8 nucleotides align to TRBD1. The germline V gene encodes CDR1 LNHDA and CDR2 SQIVND (reference sequence). J was trimmed by 3 bases and V by 5 bases; bases with no gene match: 24. CDR3 size: 20 residues. CDR3 amino acids: CASSPRLEGGRGHLGYEQYF. DNA of the CDR3: TGTGCCAGTAGTCCAAGGTTAGAGGGCGGCAGGGGGCACCTTGGCTACGAGCAGTACTTC.

This rearrangement joins TRBV6-6 to TRBJ2-6; TRBD1 matches 9 bases. Losses at the gene ends were 2 bases for V and 1 base for J; bases not matched to a gene: 12. Germline V gene lookup returns CDR1 MNHNY and CDR2 SVGAGI (reference sequence). The CDR3 covers 20 residues. CDR3 loop: CASSYRLPGQGGSGANVLTF. The DNA for the CDR3 is TGTGCCAGCAGTTACCGACTTCCGGGACAGGGTGGTTCTGGGGCCAACGTCCTGACTTTC.

The V call is TRBV27, the J call TRBJ2-1; D may be TRBD1 (5 bases). The CDR3 loop spans 14 amino acids. V lost 5 bases and J lost 4, with 12 bases in between. The germline gives CDR1 MNHEY, CDR2 SMNVEV (reference sequence). The CDR3 bases are TGTGCCAGCAGTGAAAACGACAGATACAATGAGCAGTTCTTC. It codes for CASSENDRYNEQFF.

The chain is built from TRBV2 and TRBJ2-2; TRBD2 is a possible D gene (6 bases). Germline CDR1 and CDR2: SNHLY and FYNNEI. Trimming took 10 bases from V and 4 from J, leaving 16 bases between them. This CDR3 spans 14 amino acids. This chain's CDR3 is CATRLERSTGELFF. CDR3 bases: TGTGCCACCCGACTAGAAAGGTCCACCGGGGAGCTGTTTTTT.

DNA of the CDR3: TGTGCCAGCAGCGGGGGCATTACTAGCGGGAGCTCCTACAATGAGCAGTTCTTC. It translates to CASSGGITSGSSYNEQFF. This sequence joins TRBV2 and TRBJ2-1, with 11 bases fitting TRBD2. The CDR3 loop spans 18 amino acids. V was clipped by 6 bases and J by 0 bases; unmatched bases: 10. The germline V gene encodes CDR1 SNHLY and CDR2 FYNNEI.

This chain links TRBV19 with TRBJ1-4; D gene ambiguous. The CDR3 is 11 residues long. Germline V gene sequence: CDR1 LNHDA, CDR2 SQIVND (reference sequence). Trimming pared 8 bases from V and 10 bases from J, leaving 11 bases between. CDR3 in amino acids: CASGSSGKLFF. In nucleotides, the CDR3 is TGTGCCAGTGGGTCCTCCGGAAAACTGTTTTTT.